The rows below give T cell receptor beta chains drawn from one sample of a study of T cells in Graves' hyperthyroidism and ophthalmopathy. TCRdb used MiXCR to reprocess the multiplex PCR reads, holding one entry per CDR3 protein. The sample has a few hundred thousand distinct CDR3 sequences; about 15% are singletons. What was sequenced was blood. Source of these receptors: an older woman with Graves' ophthalmopathy. The CDR3 runs from the conserved cysteine through the conserved F or W. D genes are given only for firm matches. Rows give clone size only sometimes, using once, few, many, or a class for an expanded clone.

D gene | J gene | clone size | V gene | CDR3 protein | CDR3 DNA
TRBD1 | TRBJ2-1 | few | TRBV5-5 | CASSLEVQGASPGEQFF | TGTGCCAGCAGCTTGGAAGTTCAGGGGGCCAGCCCGGGGGAGCAGTTCTTC
TRBD1 | TRBJ1-5 | many | TRBV20-1 | CSATPRDRAFQPQHF | TGCAGTGCCACCCCTCGGGACAGGGCCTTTCAGCCCCAGCATTTT
TRBD2 | TRBJ2-7 | many | TRBV7-2 | CASSPNPSGRVYEQYF | TGTGCCAGCAGCCCCAACCCTAGCGGGAGGGTCTACGAGCAGTACTTC
NA | TRBJ1-3 | NA | TRBV19 | CASGKGGSSGNAIYF | TGTGCCAGTGGGAAGGGCGGCAGCTCTGGAAACGCCATATATTTT
NA | TRBJ1-5 | few | TRBV15 | CAASGGSSNQPQHF | TGTGCCGCCTCGGGAGGGAGTAGCAATCAGCCCCAGCATTTT
NA | TRBJ1-1 | few | TRBV7-9 | CASSLGVGANTEAFF | TGTGCCAGCAGCCTTGGCGTTGGGGCGAACACTGAAGCTTTCTTT
NA | TRBJ2-1 | many | TRBV11-2 | CASSLPAGRTYNEQFF | TGTGCCAGCAGCTTACCCGCAGGGCGGACCTACAATGAGCAGTTCTTC
NA | TRBJ2-2 | many | TRBV7-9 | CASSLGTVGGELFF | TGTGCCAGCAGCCTAGGGACGGTCGGCGGGGAGCTGTTTTTT
NA | TRBJ2-5 | NA | TRBV5-6 | CASSGGQTSTKETQYF | TGTGCCAGCAGCGGGGGGCAGACCTCAACTAAAGAGACCCAGTACTTC
TRBD2 | TRBJ2-3 | many | TRBV7-8 | CASSLFSGTRDTDTQYF | TGTGCCAGCAGCTTGTTTTCCGGGACTAGGGACACAGATACGCAGTATTTT
TRBD2 | TRBJ2-3 | many | TRBV5-1 | CASSLGLAGASTDTQYF | TGCGCCAGCAGCTTGGGGCTAGCGGGAGCAAGCACAGATACGCAGTATTTT
TRBD2 | TRBJ2-7 | few | TRBV28 | CASSFAGRGEYEQYF | TGTGCCAGCAGTTTCGCGGGGAGGGGCGAATACGAGCAGTACTTC
TRBD1 | TRBJ2-7 | NA | TRBV7-9 | CASSLRARQGRDEQYF | TGTGCCAGCAGCTTACGAGCTCGACAGGGTCGGGATGAGCAGTACTTC
TRBD2 | TRBJ2-1 | few | TRBV27 | CASSPGLAGGYEQFF | TGTGCCAGCAGTCCCGGACTAGCGGGAGGGTATGAGCAGTTCTTC
NA | TRBJ2-7 | many | TRBV28 | CASKCQGSNCYEQYF | TGTGCCAGCAAGTGTCAGGGCAGCAACTGCTACGAGCAGTACTTC
NA | TRBJ2-7 | few | TRBV5-1 | CASSLVSIGGEQYF | TGCGCCAGCAGCTTGGTTTCCATAGGGGGCGAGCAGTACTTC
NA | TRBJ2-7 | many | TRBV5-1 | CASSLEAENYEQYF | TGCGCCAGCAGCTTGGAAGCAGAAAACTACGAGCAGTACTTC
NA | TRBJ2-1 | many | TRBV2 | CASKVMGNNEQFF | TGTGCCAGCAAGGTTATGGGAAACAATGAGCAGTTCTTC
NA | TRBJ2-1 | many | TRBV20-1 | CSASSGRIYNEQFF | TGCAGTGCCAGTTCGGGCCGGATCTACAATGAGCAGTTCTTC
NA | TRBJ1-6 | NA | TRBV25-1 | CASSDPGNSPLHF | TGTGCCAGCAGTGATCCCGGCAATTCACCCCTCCACTTT
TRBD2 | TRBJ2-7 | few | TRBV20-1 | CSGLEAGVYEQYF | TGCAGTGGGTTAGAAGCGGGAGTCTACGAGCAGTACTTC
NA | TRBJ2-5 | few | TRBV24-1 | CATSDLAGSGRETQYF | TGTGCCACCAGTGATTTGGCCGGGAGTGGCCGTGAGACCCAGTACTTC
NA | TRBJ2-3 | NA | TRBV5-4 | CASSFETQFTDTQYF | TGTGCCAGCAGCTTTGAAACTCAATTTACCGATACGCAGTATTTT
TRBD1 | TRBJ2-7 | many | TRBV28 | CASRPTGINEQYF | TGTGCCAGCAGACCGACAGGGATCAACGAGCAGTACTTC
NA | TRBJ2-7 | many | TRBV10-3 | CAIKGTPSSYEQYF | TGTGCCATCAAAGGGACACCGAGCTCCTACGAGCAGTACTTC
NA | TRBJ2-3 | many | TRBV5-1 | CASSLAVGTGAGDTQYF | TGCGCCAGCAGCTTGGCCGTCGGGACTGGCGCCGGAGATACGCAGTATTTT
NA | TRBJ2-7 | once | TRBV7-9 | CASSPGRSTYEQYF | TGTGCCAGCAGCCCGGGACGGTCTACCTACGAGCAGTACTTC
NA | TRBJ2-7 | many | TRBV18 | CASSQRQGDEQYF | TGTGCCAGCTCGCAGCGCCAGGGAGACGAGCAGTACTTC
TRBD2 | TRBJ2-7 | few | TRBV6-1 | CASSASSGSREQYF | TGTGCCAGCAGTGCGTCTAGCGGGAGTAGGGAGCAGTACTTC
NA | TRBJ2-3 | NA | TRBV12-5 | CASGTFLPTRTDTQYF | TGTGCTAGTGGTACATTTCTACCTACACGCACAGATACGCAGTATTTT
NA | TRBJ2-1 | many | TRBV6-1 | CASSRGGSFSYNEQFF | TGTGCCAGCAGTCGAGGGGGGTCCTTCTCCTACAATGAGCAGTTCTTC
NA | TRBJ1-1 | many | TRBV10-3 | CAIRAGLEGTEAFF | TGTGCCATCAGGGCGGGCCTCGAGGGCACTGAAGCTTTCTTT
NA | TRBJ2-2 | NA | TRBV7-3 | CAGRGGTGELFF | TGTGCCGGGAGGGGGGGAACCGGGGAGCTGTTTTTT
TRBD1 | TRBJ1-1 | many | TRBV24-1 | CATSDPRTGSTEAFF | TGTGCCACCAGTGACCCCCGGACAGGGAGCACTGAAGCTTTCTTT
TRBD1 | TRBJ2-2 | NA | TRBV12-3/TRBV12-4 | CASSLARQGVAGELFF | TGTGCCAGCAGTTTAGCGCGGCAGGGGGTCGCCGGGGAGCTGTTTTTT
NA | TRBJ2-5 | many | TRBV10-3 | CAISESGARETQYF | TGTGCCATCAGTGAGTCGGGGGCTAGAGAGACCCAGTACTTC
NA | TRBJ1-1 | many | TRBV20-1 | CSASVRNTEAFF | TGCAGTGCTAGCGTCAGGAACACTGAAGCTTTCTTT
TRBD2 | TRBJ2-7 | few | TRBV29-1 | CSVAPRLAGESERYF | TGCAGCGTTGCTCCTAGACTAGCGGGAGAGAGCGAGCGGTACTTC
NA | TRBJ1-1 | many | TRBV12-3/TRBV12-4 | CASRVVLGRDTEAFF | TGTGCCAGCAGAGTGGTTTTGGGGAGGGACACTGAAGCTTTCTTT
NA | TRBJ1-5 | once | TRBV28 | CASKRGRSRINQPQHF | TGTGCCAGCAAAAGGGGGAGGAGCAGAATCAATCAGCCCCAGCATTTT
NA | TRBJ2-1 | few | TRBV9 | CASSVDASYEQFF | TGTGCCAGCAGCGTAGATGCGAGTTATGAGCAGTTCTTC
NA | TRBJ2-7 | NA | TRBV10-3 | CAISEPSRGASYEQYF | TGTGCCATCAGTGAGCCCAGTCGGGGCGCTAGCTACGAGCAGTACTTC
TRBD2 | TRBJ2-7 | few | TRBV29-1 | CSVGGGASGSYEQYF | TGCAGCGTTGGGGGAGGTGCTAGCGGGAGCTACGAGCAGTACTTC
TRBD2 | TRBJ2-3 | many | TRBV3-1 | CASSQGGGLNTQYF | TGTGCCAGCAGCCAAGGGGGAGGGTTGAATACGCAGTATTTT
TRBD2 | TRBJ2-7 | few | TRBV3-1 | CASSQDTGTSINEQYF | TGTGCCAGCAGCCAAGATACTGGGACTAGCATCAACGAGCAGTACTTC
TRBD2 | TRBJ2-1 | few | TRBV24-1 | CATSDPSGSDEQFF | TGTGCCACCAGTGATCCTAGCGGGAGTGATGAGCAGTTCTTC
NA | TRBJ1-5 | many | TRBV27 | CASSSSGYSNQPQHF | TGTGCCAGCAGTTCATCTGGGTATAGCAATCAGCCCCAGCATTTT